Sequencing of this T cell receptor (beta chain) was carried out in a study of T cells in Graves' hyperthyroidism and ophthalmopathy. Study-level background: Initial diagnosis, before any treatment, was when peripheral blood was collected. The study's findings and limits: Classification by a 13 V-J model distinguished ophthalmopathy from stable hyperthyroidism. The model predicted ophthalmopathy a median approximately six months before onset.

Per the germline V gene, CDR1 is ENHRY and CDR2 is SYGVKD. Germline trimming cut 0 bases from V and 1 base from J; bases unmatched to any gene: 7. This CDR3 has 19 amino acids. This clonotype has only a few counts. Its antigen is not identified. There were TCR beta CDR3 regions amplified from RNA transcripts. TCR CDR3 regions were first amplified by RT-PCR with HTBI primers. One entry per CDR3 protein, called by TCRdb with MiXCR from the multiplex PCR reads. The table lists a few hundred thousand distinct CDR3 sequences, about 14% of them singletons, with roughly 21% in the top ten. PBMCs stemmed from less than 13 ml fresh peripheral blood.

This clonotype was obtained from a woman in her thirties with Graves' ophthalmopathy. The V gene is TRBV10-3, the J gene TRBJ2-3; 13 bases match TRBD2. Sequencing was carried out using blood. The CDR3 spells CAISESVWTSGGGTDTQYF. In nucleotides, the CDR3 is TGTGCCATCAGTGAGTCGGTCTGGACTAGCGGGGGAGGCACAGATACGCAGTATTTT.